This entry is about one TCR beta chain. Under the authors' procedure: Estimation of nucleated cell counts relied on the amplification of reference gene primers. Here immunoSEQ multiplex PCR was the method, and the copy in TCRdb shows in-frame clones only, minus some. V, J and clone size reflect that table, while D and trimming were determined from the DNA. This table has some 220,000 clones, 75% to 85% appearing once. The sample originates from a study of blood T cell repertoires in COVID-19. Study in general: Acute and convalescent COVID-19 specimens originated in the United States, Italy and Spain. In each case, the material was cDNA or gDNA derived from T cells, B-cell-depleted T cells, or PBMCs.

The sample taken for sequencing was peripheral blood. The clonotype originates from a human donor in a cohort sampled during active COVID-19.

CDR3 DNA sequence: TGTGCCAGCAGCGTAAAGGGACAGGAAATTGAAAAACTGTTTTTT. This encodes CASSVKGQEIEKLFF. The gene calls are TRBV9 and TRBJ1-4; TRBD1 matches 8 bases. Looked up from germline, CDR1 is SGDLS and CDR2 is YYNGEE. The CDR3 totals 15 residues. V lost 1 base and J lost 7; bases outside the gene matches: 6.